What follows is one T cell receptor (beta chain) and its context. Its specificity is unknown. These data originate in a study of blood T cells in healthy people across ages. Study-wide context: Per every two T cells, about one barcoded beta molecule was captured by template switching. Study observations and caveats: The fall in TCR beta diversity per million T cells was roughly linear with age. Diversity of TCR beta correlated strongly with naive T cell percentage.

The germline V gene encodes CDR1 DFQATT and CDR2 SNEGSKA (reference sequence). The CDR3 contains 13 residues. The second PCR ran roughly 6 to 11 cycles with a sample-barcoded 5' primer and J-beta primers. Each CDR3 protein gets one entry after TCRdb re-called the 5' RACE reads with MiXCR. The sample includes roughly 1,000,000 distinct CDR3 sequences, 20% to 25% of them seen just once. Extractions gave at least 5.5 micrograms of total RNA per sample. The sample was also linked to a second study, of T cells of mothers and their children.

Sequencing used blood. The chain employs TRBV20-1 and TRBJ2-5; D is undetermined. The end of the DNA fits TRBJ2-1 better, so the J call may be wrong. This receptor was taken from a girl aged 2-10 years in good health. CDR3 sequence: CSARIILSNEQFF. For the CDR3, the DNA is TGCAGTGCTAGAATCATCCTCTCCAATGAGCAGTTCTTC.